This T cell receptor beta chain was sequenced for a study of naive and memory T cell subsets. The CDR3 has 15 amino acids. V was clipped by 8 bases and J by 4 bases; unmatched bases: 8. CDR1 ENHRY and CDR2 SYGVKD come from the germline V gene. The beta constant-region primer was an equimolar mix of two oligonucleotides covering TRBC1 and TRBC2. Ligation attached a single-stranded oligonucleotide with a 12-nucleotide UMI and the SP2 primer to the cDNA 3' end. One entry per CDR3 protein results from TCRdb running MiXCR on the UMI-ligation and nested PCR reads. Seen here are approximately 140,000 distinct CDR3 sequences, about a sixth observed once, and the top ten hold 0.14% to 0.15%.

This sequence originates from a human donor in good health. Sequenced input: naive CD4+ T cells from blood. V usage is TRBV10-3 and J usage is TRBJ2-2; 9 bases are a match to TRBD1. Here the CDR3 DNA reads TGTGCCATCGGCCCAGGACAGGGGTTCACCGGGGAGCTGTTTTTT. This gives the protein CAIGPGQGFTGELFF.